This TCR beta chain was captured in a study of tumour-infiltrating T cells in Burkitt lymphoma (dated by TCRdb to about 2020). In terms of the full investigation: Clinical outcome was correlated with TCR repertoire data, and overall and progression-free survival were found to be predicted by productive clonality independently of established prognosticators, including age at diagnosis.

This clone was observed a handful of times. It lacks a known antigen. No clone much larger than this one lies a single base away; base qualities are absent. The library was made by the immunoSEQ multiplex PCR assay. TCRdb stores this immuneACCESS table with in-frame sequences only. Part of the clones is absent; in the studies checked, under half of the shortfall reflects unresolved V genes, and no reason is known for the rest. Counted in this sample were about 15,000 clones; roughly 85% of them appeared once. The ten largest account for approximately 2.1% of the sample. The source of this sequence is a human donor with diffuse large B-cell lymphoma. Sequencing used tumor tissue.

The nucleotide sequence reads as follows: TGTGCCAGCAGCTTAGCGTGGGGGACCTACGAGCAGTACTTC. This sequence encodes CASSLAWGTYEQYF. The V and J segments used are TRBV7-2 and TRBJ2-7; the D segment might be TRBD1 or TRBD2, since each matches 5 bases. The CDR3 runs 14 residues from the cysteine to the phenylalanine. Left in the record is the CDR3 DNA by itself, 42 bases read in frame from the first base. The V and J ends are trimmed by 0 bases and 2 bases, leaving 8 bases between them. The germline V gene encodes CDR1 SGHTA and CDR2 FQGNSA.